The present T cell receptor (beta chain) was sequenced within a study of memory CD4+ T cells and cytomegalovirus serostatus. Background on the study: Donors were healthy Belgian adults, fewer than ten CMV seropositive and about two dozen seronegative.

As processed by the authors: Out-of-frame sequences were removed, leaving 2 million to 2.5 million distinct TCRbeta sequences. Method: immunoSEQ multiplex PCR; TCRdb's copy keeps in-frame clones and lacks some. The V and J calls and the clone size are those of that table, but D and trimming were determined from the DNA. The table includes fewer than 75,000 clones, approximately 80% detected once. Single viable CD3+CD4+CD8-CD45RO+ cells were sorted as the memory CD4+ T cells. Serostatus was set by detecting CMV pp150, pp28, p38, p52 IgG. The sequenced material came from memory CD4+ T cells from blood. The sequence was obtained from an adult in good health and CMV-seronegative.

CDR3 bases: TGTGCCAGCAGTTCCAACAGGGGGGGCTTCGGCTACACCTTC. Its protein is CASSSNRGGFGYTF. The chain joins TRBV6-5 to TRBJ1-2; TRBD1 agrees at 8 bases. This CDR3 is 14 amino acids long. Losses at the gene ends were 4 bases for V and 8 bases for J; bases not matched to a gene: 9. CDR1 is MNHEY and CDR2 is SVGAGI in the germline V gene.